This entry concerns a single TCR beta chain. TCRdb keeps only in-frame clones here, not all; method: immunoSEQ multiplex PCR. The sample lists around 67,000 clones, around four fifths occurring once. These data are taken from a study of T cell responses to AZD1222 COVID-19 vaccine. V shed 3 bases, J shed 0 bases, and the junction held 6 bases outside the gene matches. Looked up from germline, CDR1 is MDHEN and CDR2 is SYDVKM. CDR3 length: 16 amino acids. This chain joins TRBV28 and TRBJ2-5; 8 nucleotides line up with TRBD2. Sequences were derived from peripheral blood, sampled on day 0 of AZD1222 vaccination. The TCR originated in an adult in good health. CDR3 nucleotides: TGTGCCAGCAGTTTTATGGCTAGCGGGTACCAAGAGACCCAGTACTTC. Translated: CASSFMASGYQETQYF.